These T cell receptor beta chains were read from a single sample in a study of CD8 T cells in ankylosing spondylitis. TCRdb called the 5' RACE reads again in MiXCR, with one record for every CDR3 protein. The sample has 350,000 to 450,000 distinct CDR3 sequences, 25% to 30% seen once. The sequencing sample was made of blood, either unsorted or a sorted T cell fraction (not recorded which). Every receptor here comes from a male donor with ankylosing spondylitis. Each CDR3 is given with its conserved first and last residue. The D gene is left open where the match is weak. Clone size is not always given. Where it is, it says once, few, many or a class for expanded clones.

14	TRBV10-3	.	TRBJ2-7	.	CAISEPQGSNEQYF	TGTGCCATCAGTGAGCCACAGGGTTCGAACGAGCAGTACTTC
15	TRBV12-3/TRBV12-4	TRBD1	TRBJ1-3	few	CASRPGGATGNTIYF	TGTGCCAGCAGACCAGGGGGCGCGACTGGAAACACCATATATTTT
12	TRBV10-3	.	TRBJ1-2	few	CAISESGNGYTF	TGTGCCATCAGTGAATCCGGTAACGGCTACACCTTC
16	TRBV9	TRBD2	TRBJ2-3	.	CASSTPGGRLTDTQYF	TGTGCCAGCAGCACCCCTGGCGGGAGGTTGACAGATACGCAGTATTTT
13	TRBV3-1	.	TRBJ1-2	.	CASSQDLGVGYTF	TGTGCCAGCAGCCAAGATTTGGGGGTAGGCTACACCTTC
18	TRBV11-1	TRBD1	TRBJ1-1	.	CASSPARTGGLVDTEAFF	TGTGCCAGCAGCCCAGCTCGGACAGGGGGCCTCGTGGACACTGAAGCTTTCTTT
13	TRBV10-3	.	TRBJ2-3	few	CASRDLNTDTQYF	TGTGCCAGCCGGGACCTCAACACAGATACGCAGTATTTT
16	TRBV20-1	TRBD1	TRBJ2-7	few	CSARGTGGGGNYEQYF	TGCAGTGCTAGGGGGACAGGGGGCGGAGGGAACTACGAGCAGTACTTC
13	TRBV11-2	TRBD2	TRBJ2-5	many	CASSLGLAETQYF	TGTGCCAGCAGCTTAGGACTAGCAGAGACCCAGTACTTC
13	TRBV12-3/TRBV12-4	.	TRBJ2-5	.	CASTRGVGETQYF	TGTGCCAGCACCCGAGGGGTGGGGGAGACCCAGTACTTC
15	TRBV7-9	.	TRBJ1-1	few	CASSTWGRKNTEAFF	TGTGCCAGCAGCACATGGGGGAGAAAGAACACTGAAGCTTTCTTT
14	TRBV10-3	.	TRBJ2-1	few	CAISESSSYNEQFF	TGTGCCATCAGTGAGTCGAGCTCCTACAATGAGCAGTTCTTC
16	TRBV28	TRBD1	TRBJ1-5	once	CASSRRTGALNQPQHF	TGTGCCAGCAGTCGTCGGACAGGGGCGCTGAATCAGCCCCAGCATTTT
16	TRBV5-1	TRBD2	TRBJ2-5	.	CASSAETSSGGETQYF	TGCGCCAGCAGCGCCGAAACTTCTAGCGGCGGTGAGACCCAGTACTTC
13	TRBV6-5	.	TRBJ1-5	many	CASSYREGQPQHF	TGTGCCAGCAGTTACAGGGAGGGACAGCCCCAGCATTTT
14	TRBV20-1	TRBD1	TRBJ1-5	once	CSAKTGGWGQPQHF	TGCAGTGCAAAAACAGGGGGTTGGGGTCAGCCCCAGCATTTT
14	TRBV2	TRBD1	TRBJ1-1	.	CASSVDRGNTEAFF	TGTGCCAGCAGTGTGGACAGGGGGAACACTGAAGCTTTCTTT
13	TRBV2	TRBD1	TRBJ1-1	.	CASTRGPGTEAFF	TGTGCCAGCACCAGGGGGCCTGGGACTGAAGCTTTCTTT
16	TRBV5-1	TRBD2	TRBJ2-1	few	CASSFPSSGRTNEQFF	TGCGCCAGCAGCTTCCCCTCCAGCGGGAGGACCAATGAGCAGTTCTTC
15	TRBV3-1	.	TRBJ2-1	.	CASRQTGSSYNEQFF	TGTGCCAGCAGGCAAACGGGTTCCTCCTACAATGAGCAGTTCTTC
12	TRBV12-3/TRBV12-4	.	TRBJ1-2	.	CASSSPNYGYTF	TGTGCCAGCAGTAGTCCTAACTATGGCTACACCTTC
14	TRBV20-1	.	TRBJ2-1	few	CSAPQTSSYNEQFF	TGCAGTGCTCCCCAGACGAGCTCCTACAATGAGCAGTTCTTC
13	TRBV20-1	.	TRBJ2-7	.	CSAVATSTYEQYF	TGCAGTGCTGTCGCCACTAGCACCTACGAGCAGTACTTC
14	TRBV5-1	.	TRBJ2-1	.	CASSLSLSYNEQFF	TGCGCCAGCAGCTTGAGTCTATCCTACAATGAGCAGTTCTTC
15	TRBV20-1	.	TRBJ2-7	.	CSALEMGPSDPEQYF	TGCAGTGCTCTCGAAATGGGACCGTCGGACCCCGAGCAGTACTTC
15	TRBV20-1	.	TRBJ2-6	few	CSASLSATGANVLTF	TGCAGTGCTAGTTTATCAGCAACTGGGGCCAACGTCCTGACTTTC
13	TRBV5-1	.	TRBJ1-1	few	CASSLDYNTEAFF	TGCGCCAGCAGCTTGGACTATAACACTGAAGCTTTCTTT
14	TRBV14	.	TRBJ2-1	.	CASSFFGRTGEQFF	TGTGCCAGCAGTTTTTTTGGGAGGACCGGGGAGCAGTTCTTC
13	TRBV28	.	TRBJ1-2	.	CASSSHFSGGYTF	TGTGCCAGCAGCTCCCACTTTTCGGGGGGCTACACCTTC
15	TRBV7-9	.	TRBJ1-1	few	CASSLFGDADTEAFF	TGTGCCAGCAGCTTATTTGGGGACGCGGACACTGAAGCTTTCTTT
14	TRBV5-6	.	TRBJ1-6	.	CASSRLGVDSPLHF	TGTGCCAGCAGCCGACTGGGGGTCGATTCACCCCTCCACTTT
17	TRBV5-1	.	TRBJ2-1	many	CASSSQTGSLLLDEQFF	TGCGCCAGCAGTTCCCAAACAGGGAGTTTATTGCTGGATGAGCAGTTCTTC
15	TRBV20-1	.	TRBJ2-2	.	CSAPPESRSTGELFF	TGCAGTGCTCCACCGGAGAGTCGTAGCACCGGGGAGCTGTTTTTT
14	TRBV5-1	.	TRBJ2-4	few	CASSLGSGVNIQYF	TGCGCCAGCAGCTTGGGTTCAGGGGTAAACATTCAGTACTTC
13	TRBV11-2	.	TRBJ1-2	few	CASSSPQYYGYTF	TGTGCCAGCAGCTCCCCCCAGTACTATGGCTACACCTTC
14	TRBV20-1	TRBD1	TRBJ1-1	few	CSASIQGGNTEAFF	TGCAGTGCTAGTATACAGGGGGGAAACACTGAAGCTTTCTTT
14	TRBV7-9	.	TRBJ2-2	.	CASSLTRDTGELFF	TGTGCCAGCAGCTTAACTAGGGACACCGGGGAGCTGTTTTTT
16	TRBV12-3/TRBV12-4	.	TRBJ2-5	.	CASSLAWGRNQETQYF	TGTGCCAGCAGTTTAGCTTGGGGACGGAACCAAGAGACCCAGTACTTC
13	TRBV20-1	.	TRBJ2-3	few	CSARDHKTDTQYF	TGCAGTGCTAGAGATCACAAAACAGATACGCAGTATTTT
15	TRBV5-5	TRBD1	TRBJ2-3	.	CASRGDRGGTDTQYF	TGTGCCAGCAGAGGGGACAGGGGGGGCACAGATACGCAGTATTTT
14	TRBV12-5	.	TRBJ1-1	few	CASALGAGAAEAFF	TGTGCTAGTGCCTTGGGGGCAGGGGCCGCTGAAGCTTTCTTT
16	TRBV5-1	TRBD1	TRBJ1-1	once	CASTRRTGQGNTEAFF	TGCGCCAGCACCCGTCGGACAGGGCAGGGGAACACTGAAGCTTTCTTT
15	TRBV12-3/TRBV12-4	TRBD1	TRBJ2-2	.	CAIHPGQGYTGELFF	TGTGCCATCCATCCGGGACAGGGGTACACCGGGGAGCTGTTTTTT
14	TRBV25-1	.	TRBJ2-3	.	CASSEGGEVDTQYF	TGTGCCAGCAGTGAAGGGGGAGAGGTAGATACGCAGTATTTT
16	TRBV11-2	TRBD2	TRBJ2-1	.	CASARRGLAGLNEQFF	TGTGCCAGCGCCAGGCGGGGACTAGCGGGACTCAATGAGCAGTTCTTC
15	TRBV10-3	.	TRBJ2-4	many	CAISERSRDGNIQYF	TGTGCCATCAGTGAACGGAGCAGGGACGGAAACATTCAGTACTTC
16	TRBV20-1	.	TRBJ2-1	.	CSARPLGRRDHNEQFF	TGCAGTGCTAGACCTCTGGGGCGGAGGGATCACAATGAGCAGTTCTTC
13	TRBV7-2	.	TRBJ1-5	few	CASSPRPQGPQHF	TGTGCCAGCAGCCCTCGGCCCCAGGGGCCCCAGCATTTT
16	TRBV5-1	.	TRBJ2-2	few	CASSISGLGNTGELFF	TGCGCCAGCAGCATCAGCGGGTTGGGGAACACCGGGGAGCTGTTTTTT
15	TRBV5-1	.	TRBJ2-7	.	CASSLAGGVPYEQYF	TGCGCCAGCAGCTTGGCAGGGGGGGTTCCGTACGAGCAGTACTTC
14	TRBV5-5	.	TRBJ2-5	.	CASSYLWQQETQYF	TGTGCCAGCAGCTATTTGTGGCAGCAAGAGACCCAGTACTTC
15	TRBV20-1	.	TRBJ2-5	.	CSARDLSQGLETQYF	TGCAGTGCTAGAGATCTTTCGCAGGGGTTGGAGACCCAGTACTTC
14	TRBV29-1	.	TRBJ2-1	few	CSVPTGGSYNEQFF	TGCAGCGTTCCGACCGGCGGATCCTACAATGAGCAGTTCTTC
16	TRBV5-1	TRBD2	TRBJ2-5	.	CASSPALAGAGETQYF	TGCGCCAGCAGCCCCGCGCTAGCGGGGGCGGGGGAGACCCAGTACTTC
15	TRBV6-5	.	TRBJ2-3	few	CASSYAGRGADTQYF	TGTGCCAGCAGTTACGCGGGCAGGGGGGCAGATACGCAGTATTTT
16	TRBV5-1	TRBD1	TRBJ2-3	.	CASSTLTGMGADTQYF	TGCGCCAGCAGCACACTGACAGGGATGGGCGCAGATACGCAGTATTTT
14	TRBV20-1	.	TRBJ2-1	few	CSAGQGTLRDEQFF	TGCAGTGCTGGGCAGGGGACCCTTAGGGATGAGCAGTTCTTC
14	TRBV27	TRBD2	TRBJ2-7	few	CASSSGTTPSEQYF	TGTGCCAGCAGTTCCGGGACTACCCCGTCAGAGCAGTACTTC
16	TRBV5-1	.	TRBJ1-3	few	CASSLAPSDSGNTIYF	TGCGCCAGCAGCTTGGCTCCTTCTGACTCTGGAAACACCATATATTTT
19	TRBV11-1	TRBD2	TRBJ2-4	few	CASSSGLAGEAFSKNIQYF	TGTGCCAGCAGCTCCGGACTAGCGGGAGAGGCTTTTTCCAAAAACATTCAGTACTTC